Sequencing of this T cell receptor beta chain was carried out in a study of beta chain features in type 1 diabetes. Overall study findings and caveats: Healthy donors had naive, central memory and Treg TCRB repertoires that appeared less similar than those seen among patients.

cDNA synthesis used the whole RNA isolate, giving expressed TCRB sequences. Clones were read by immunoSEQ multiplex PCR, and TCRdb kept only the in-frame ones, dropping some. The repertoire consists of about 900,000 clones, with roughly 16% occurring once and the leading ten covering 0.02% to 0.025%. CD4+ naive, central memory, regulatory and stem cell-like memory cells were sorted via CD45RO/CCR7/CD25/CD127/CD95/CD27. A note on this clone: The antigen remains unidentified.

CDR1 is SGHAT, CDR2 FQNNGV, per germline. This CDR3 has 17 residues. Trimming cost V 5 bases and J 6 bases; bases outside gene matches: 15. The sequence came from a woman younger than 30 in good health. The chain is built from TRBV11-2 and TRBJ2-7; 11 bases align to TRBD2. What was sequenced was naive CD4+ T cells from blood. CDR3 in DNA: TGTGCCAGCAGCCACGGCGGACTAGCGGGCGGGGGTGGCGAGCAGTACTTC. Amino acid sequence: CASSHGGLAGGGGEQYF.